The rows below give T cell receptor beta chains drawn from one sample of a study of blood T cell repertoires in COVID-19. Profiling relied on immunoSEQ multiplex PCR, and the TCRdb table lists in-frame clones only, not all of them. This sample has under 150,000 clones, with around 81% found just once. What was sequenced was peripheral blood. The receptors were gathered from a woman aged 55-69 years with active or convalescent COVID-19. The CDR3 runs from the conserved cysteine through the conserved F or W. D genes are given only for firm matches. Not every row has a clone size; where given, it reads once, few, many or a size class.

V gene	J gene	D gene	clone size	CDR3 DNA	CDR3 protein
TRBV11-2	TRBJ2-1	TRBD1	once	TGTGCCAGCAGCTTCGACTTAGGGACAGGACCTCAGGGGCAGTTCTTC	CASSFDLGTGPQGQFF
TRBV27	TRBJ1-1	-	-	TGTGCCAGCAGCCTAACAGGGAGCACTGAAGCTTTCTTT	CASSLTGSTEAFF
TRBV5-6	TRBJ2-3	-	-	TGTGCCAGCAGCACCCCCGGGGAGACAGATACGCAGTATTTT	CASSTPGETDTQYF
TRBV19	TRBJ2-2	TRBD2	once	TGTGCCAGCCTGCGCGGTCCTAGCGGGAGTTCCGGGGAGCTGTTTTTT	CASLRGPSGSSGELFF
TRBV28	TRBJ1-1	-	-	TGTGCCAGCAGTTTATGGTCCGAGTACACTGAAGCTTTCTTT	CASSLWSEYTEAFF
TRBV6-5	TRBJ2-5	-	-	TGTGCCAGCAGTCGGACAGTTCGAGAGACCCAGTACTTC	CASSRTVRETQYF
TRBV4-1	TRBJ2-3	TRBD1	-	TGCGCCAGCAGGCATGGACAGGGGTGGACAGATACGCAGTATTTT	CASRHGQGWTDTQYF
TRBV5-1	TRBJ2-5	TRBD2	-	TGCGCCAGCAGCGTAGCGGGGACGATGGCTGAGACCCAGTACTTC	CASSVAGTMAETQYF
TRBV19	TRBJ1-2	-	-	TGTGCCAGTATCCAGGGACACTCCTATGGCTACACCTTC	CASIQGHSYGYTF
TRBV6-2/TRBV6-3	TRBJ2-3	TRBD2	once	TGTGCCAGCAGTTTAGCGGGAGGTGTTGATACGCAGTATTTT	CASSLAGGVDTQYF
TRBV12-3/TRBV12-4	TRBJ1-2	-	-	TGTGCCAGCAGCCGGAGAGGGGGAGGCTACACCTTC	CASSRRGGGYTF
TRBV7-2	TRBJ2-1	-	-	TGTGCCAGCAGCTTAGACCAAACTAACAATGAGCAGTTCTTC	CASSLDQTNNEQFF
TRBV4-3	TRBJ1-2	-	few	TGCGCCAGCAGCCAAGCGGTAGGAGAGGGCTATGGCTACACCTTC	CASSQAVGEGYGYTF
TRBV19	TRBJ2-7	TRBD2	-	TGTGCCAGTGGGCCTAGCGGGGCCTACGAGCAGTACTTC	CASGPSGAYEQYF
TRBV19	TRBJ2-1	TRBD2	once	TGTGCCAGTAGTATGGGACTAGCGGGAGGGCCGATTTTTGATCAGTTCTTC	CASSMGLAGGPIFDQFF
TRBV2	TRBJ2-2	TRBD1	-	TGTGCCAGCAGTCCCCCACAGGGGAGCACCGGGGAGCTGTTTTTT	CASSPPQGSTGELFF
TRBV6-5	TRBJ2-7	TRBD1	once	TGTGCCAGCAGGGAGGGACAGGGGGACTACTACGAGCAGTACTTC	CASREGQGDYYEQYF
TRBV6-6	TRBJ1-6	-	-	TGTGCCAGCAGTCCAACAGGGATTTCCTCCATATATAATTCACCCCTCCACTTT	CASSPTGISSIYNSPLHF